Sequencing of this T cell receptor (beta chain) was carried out in a study of T-cell reconstitution after alpha-beta-depleted transplantation in children (dated by TCRdb to about 2016). The study in broad terms: T-cell immune reconstitution after TCRalphabeta/CD19-depleted allogeneic hematopoietic cell transplantation in children was quantitatively tracked in the study by means of TCR repertoire profiling.

Receptor amplification or capture employed PCR. The data were produced on an Illumina HiSeq 2500. To normalize quantification of the TCRbeta repertoire, the TCR libraries were built with molecular barcoding that relied on unique molecular identifiers. In-frame beta chains were kept once TCRdb had trimmed the public reads at Q25 with fastp and called clones with MiXCR. Duplicate CDR3 protein sequences are folded into a single record with the most common DNA and genes. The sample profile shows 200,000 to 250,000 distinct CDR3 sequences; roughly a tenth of them were found once. About 6% of the sample is in the top ten clones. Comment on this clonotype: Its antigen is unknown. Per-base quality was not reported, and no clone a single base away is much larger than it.

From the germline V gene, CDR1 is SQVTM and CDR2 is ANQGSEA. The CDR3 measures 14 amino acids from cysteine to phenylalanine. Of all the DNA, just the CDR3 is kept, 42 bases in frame from base 1. Trimming costs V 4 bases and J 1 base, and their ends lie 10 bases apart. The specimen comprised PBMCs from the stem cell graft donor, sampled from the stem cell graft. This receptor was obtained from a human donor who donated a stem cell graft to a child with acute lymphoblastic leukemia. The chain couples TRBV29-1 to TRBJ1-4; 6 matching bases give a weak D call of TRBD1. The CDR3: CSVGHRETNEKLFF. The DNA is TGCAGCGTTGGCCACAGGGAAACTAATGAAAAACTGTTTTTT.